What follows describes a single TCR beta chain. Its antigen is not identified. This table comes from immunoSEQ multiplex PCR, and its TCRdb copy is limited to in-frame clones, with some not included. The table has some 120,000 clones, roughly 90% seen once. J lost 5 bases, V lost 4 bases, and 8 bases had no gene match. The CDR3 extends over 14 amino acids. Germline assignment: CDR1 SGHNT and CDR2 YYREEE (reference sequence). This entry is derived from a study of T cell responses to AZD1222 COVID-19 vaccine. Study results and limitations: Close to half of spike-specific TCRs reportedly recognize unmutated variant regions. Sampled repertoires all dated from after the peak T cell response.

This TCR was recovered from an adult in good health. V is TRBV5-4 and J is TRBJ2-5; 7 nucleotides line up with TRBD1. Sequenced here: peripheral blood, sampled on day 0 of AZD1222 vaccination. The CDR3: CASSTRQGPETQYF. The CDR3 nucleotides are TGTGCCAGCAGCACCAGACAGGGTCCGGAGACCCAGTACTTC.